What follows describes a single T cell receptor (beta chain). What it recognizes is unknown. A second roughly 6 to 12 cycle PCR used barcoded and J-beta primers. Every sample gave at least 2.5 million paired-end reads containing CDR3. MiXCR, applied by TCRdb to the 5' RACE reads, yields one record per CDR3 protein. The sample holds roughly 1,500,000 distinct CDR3 sequences, about 32% seen once. The data were taken from a study of blood T cells in healthy people across ages. Regarding the study as a whole: Higher diversity, along with more naive CD4+ cells, distinguished long-lived donors from aged donors. Per-million-T-cell TCR beta diversity fell roughly linearly with age.

The V gene's germline CDR1 is MNHEY and CDR2 SMNVEV (reference sequence). The CDR3 loop spans 17 amino acids. The V call is TRBV27, the J call TRBJ2-4, with 7 bases fitting TRBD2. The end of the DNA is better explained by TRBJ2-7, so the J call may be wrong. The sequenced sample consisted of blood. The clonotype comes from a woman aged 30 to 39 in good health. Here the CDR3 DNA reads TGTGCCAGCAGCTCCCTCCTCAAGGGAGGGCCTTCTCACGAGCAGTACTTC. Translating gives CASSSLLKGGPSHEQYF.